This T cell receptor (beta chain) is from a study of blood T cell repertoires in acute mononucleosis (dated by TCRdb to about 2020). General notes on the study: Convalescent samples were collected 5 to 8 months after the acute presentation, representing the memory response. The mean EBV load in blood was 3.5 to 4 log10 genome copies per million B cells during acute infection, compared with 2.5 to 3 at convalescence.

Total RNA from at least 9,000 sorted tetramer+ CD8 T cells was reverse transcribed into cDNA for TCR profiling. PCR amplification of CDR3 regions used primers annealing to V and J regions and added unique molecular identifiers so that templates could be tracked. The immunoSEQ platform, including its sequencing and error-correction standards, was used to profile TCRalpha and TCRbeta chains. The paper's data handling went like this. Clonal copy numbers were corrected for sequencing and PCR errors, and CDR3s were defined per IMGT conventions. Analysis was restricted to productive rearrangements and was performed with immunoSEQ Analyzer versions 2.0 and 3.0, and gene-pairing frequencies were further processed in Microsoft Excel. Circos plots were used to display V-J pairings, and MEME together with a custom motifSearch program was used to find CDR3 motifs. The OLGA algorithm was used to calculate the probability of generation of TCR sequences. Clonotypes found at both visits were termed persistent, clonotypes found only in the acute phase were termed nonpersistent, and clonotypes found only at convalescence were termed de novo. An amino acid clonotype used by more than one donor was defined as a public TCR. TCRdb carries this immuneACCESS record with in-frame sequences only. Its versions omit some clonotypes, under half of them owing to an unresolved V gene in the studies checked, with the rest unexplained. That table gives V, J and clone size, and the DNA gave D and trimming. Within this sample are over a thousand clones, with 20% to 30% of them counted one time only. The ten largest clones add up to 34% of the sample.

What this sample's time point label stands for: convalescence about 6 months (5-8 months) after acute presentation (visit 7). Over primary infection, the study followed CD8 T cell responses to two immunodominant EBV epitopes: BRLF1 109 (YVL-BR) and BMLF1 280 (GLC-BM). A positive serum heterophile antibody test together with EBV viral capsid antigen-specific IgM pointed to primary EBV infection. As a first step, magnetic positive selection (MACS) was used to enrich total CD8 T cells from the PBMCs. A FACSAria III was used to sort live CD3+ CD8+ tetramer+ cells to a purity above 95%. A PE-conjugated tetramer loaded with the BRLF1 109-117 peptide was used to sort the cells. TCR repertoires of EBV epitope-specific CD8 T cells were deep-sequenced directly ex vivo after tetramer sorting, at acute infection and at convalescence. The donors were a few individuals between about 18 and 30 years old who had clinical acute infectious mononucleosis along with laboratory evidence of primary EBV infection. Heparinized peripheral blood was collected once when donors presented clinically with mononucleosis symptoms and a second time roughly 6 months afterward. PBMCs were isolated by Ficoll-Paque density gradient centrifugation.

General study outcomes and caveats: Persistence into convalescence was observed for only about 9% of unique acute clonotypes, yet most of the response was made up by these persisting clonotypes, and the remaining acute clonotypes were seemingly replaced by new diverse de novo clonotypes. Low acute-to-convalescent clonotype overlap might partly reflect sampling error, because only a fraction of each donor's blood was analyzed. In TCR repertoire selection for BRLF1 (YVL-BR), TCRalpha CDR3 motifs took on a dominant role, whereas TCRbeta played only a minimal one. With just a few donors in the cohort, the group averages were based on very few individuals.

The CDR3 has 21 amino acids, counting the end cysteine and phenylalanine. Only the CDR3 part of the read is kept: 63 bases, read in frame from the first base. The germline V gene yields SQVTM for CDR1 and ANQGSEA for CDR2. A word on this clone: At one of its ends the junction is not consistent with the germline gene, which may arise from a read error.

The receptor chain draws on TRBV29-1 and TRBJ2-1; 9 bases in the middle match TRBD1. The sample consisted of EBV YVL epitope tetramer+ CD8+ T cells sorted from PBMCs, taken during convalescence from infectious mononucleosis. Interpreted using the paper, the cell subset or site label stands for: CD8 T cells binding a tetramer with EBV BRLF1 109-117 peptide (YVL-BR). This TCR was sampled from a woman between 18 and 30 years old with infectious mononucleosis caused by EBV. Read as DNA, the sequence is TGCAGCGTAGGAGGGACAGGGTCCGGGAGCAGCGGGGCATACTCCCACAATGAGCAGTTCTTC. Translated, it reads CSVGGTGSGSSGAYSHNEQFF.